This T cell receptor beta chain derives from a study of regulatory T cells in long-lasting Graves disease. According to the study, TCR beta libraries were built with iRepertoire HTBI primers and CDR3-region Arm-PCR. TCRdb re-called the multiplex PCR reads with MiXCR, one entry per CDR3 protein. This table holds roughly 360,000 distinct CDR3 sequences, 12% found once. Time point denoted: newly diagnosed GD, antithyroid drugs for less than 3 months. Scientists built the TCR library using RNA that was extracted from PBMCs. This clonotype was recorded many times. These data also featured in a second study, about T cells in Graves' hyperthyroidism and ophthalmopathy.

This material consisted of peripheral blood mononuclear cells (PBMCs), taken at new diagnosis, from a patient treated with antithyroid drugs. The TCR originated in a woman between 18 and 29 years old with Graves disease.

The CDR3 reads CAIRLPGTSSRRDGYTF. The CDR3 DNA follows: TGTGCCATCAGATTGCCGGGGACCTCTAGCCGGAGGGATGGCTACACCTTC. This chain joins TRBV10-3 and TRBJ1-2, with TRBD1 as a possible D gene (5 bases). Trimming shortened V by 6 bases and J by 6 bases, and 26 bases separated the two germline ends. CDR1 is ENHRY, CDR2 SYGVKD, per germline. This CDR3 is built from 17 residues.